The 16 T cell receptor beta chains in this list originate from one sample, sequenced in a study of early T cells in non-severe SARS-CoV-2 infection. TCRdb reanalysed the 5' RACE reads using MiXCR and keeps one entry per CDR3 protein. The repertoire has under 100,000 distinct CDR3 sequences, approximately 10% of them found once; the top ten carry around 5%. Sequenced sample: whole blood. The receptors originated from an adult who was a healthcare worker with PCR-confirmed SARS-CoV-2 infection or an uninfected control (not recorded which).

This clonotype occurred many times. This chain links TRBV7-3 with TRBJ2-3; D not certain. V shed 5 bases and J shed 0 bases, with 9 bases lying between them. The CDR3 covers 14 residues. Germline CDR1 SGHTA, CDR2 FQGTGA. CDR3 DNA sequence: TGTGCCAGCAGCCACGGACGGAGCACAGATACGCAGTATTTT. As protein: CASSHGRSTDTQYF.

This clonotype was seen at least ten times. The chain is built from TRBV7-2 and TRBJ2-1; 10 positions match TRBD1. This CDR3 spans 17 amino acids. J lost 9 bases, V lost 5 bases, and 16 bases had no gene match. Looked up from germline, CDR1 is SGHTA and CDR2 is FQGNSA. Here the CDR3 reads CASSIKLRDRGGSEQFF. CDR3 DNA sequence: TGTGCCAGCAGCATCAAACTCCGGGACAGGGGAGGGAGTGAGCAGTTCTTC.

J is TRBJ2-3 and V is TRBV2; D possibly corresponds to TRBD2 (6 bases). Trimming stripped 5 bases from V and 2 bases from J, with 11 bases between. CDR3 length: 14 residues. Germline values: CDR1 SNHLY, CDR2 FYNNEI. CDR3 in amino acids: CASSSGTYTDTQYF. The CDR3 coding sequence is TGTGCCAGCAGTTCTGGGACTTACACAGATACGCAGTATTTT. Combining the CDR3 with reference TRBV2 and TRBJ2-3 gives the whole variable domain EPEVTQTPSHQVTQMGQEVILRCVPISNHLYFYWYRQILGQKVEFLVSFYNNEISEKSEIFDDQFSVERPDGSNFTLKIRSTKLEDSAMYFCASSSGTYTDTQYFGPGTRLTVL.

This clonotype was counted many times. The J gene is TRBJ1-4, the V gene TRBV6-2 or TRBV6-3; D is unclear. The CDR3 length is 14 residues. From germline, CDR1 is MNHEY and CDR2 SVGEGT. With 6 bases removed from V and 5 bases from J, the gap between germline ends came to 13 bases. The CDR3 protein is CASRPTGRNEKLFF. The CDR3 bases are TGTGCCAGCAGACCTACCGGGAGAAATGAAAAACTGTTTTTT.

This clonotype was detected ten times or more. This chain links TRBV5-1 with TRBJ2-7, with TRBD2 matching over 7 bases. The ends lost 0 bases at V and 2 bases at J; junction bases unmatched: 5. This CDR3 comprises 15 residues. CDR1 SGHRS and CDR2 YFSETQ come from the germline V gene. DNA of the CDR3: TGCGCCAGCAGCTTGGACAAAAGCGGGACCTACGAGCAGTACTTC. This sequence encodes CASSLDKSGTYEQYF. The entire variable domain, with the rest obtained from reference TRBV5-1 and TRBJ2-7, is as follows: KAGVTQTPRYLIKTRGQQVTLSCSPISGHRSVSWYQQTPGQGLQFLFEYFSETQRNKGNFPGRFSGRQFSNSRSEMNVSTLELGDSALYLCASSLDKSGTYEQYFGPGTRLTVT.

This clonotype appeared a few times. The chain has TRBV7-2 and TRBJ1-2; D gene uncertain. The germline V and J ends were trimmed by 1 base and 8 bases, with 11 bases remaining between them. The CDR3 covers 13 residues. From germline, CDR1 is SGHTA and CDR2 FQGNSA. The CDR3 nucleotides read TGTGCCAGCAGCTTAGACGGGCAGACGGGCTACACCTTC. Protein: CASSLDGQTGYTF.

There are many counts of this clonotype. The rearrangement uses TRBV28 and TRBJ2-7; D not certain. V gave up 8 bases and J gave up 3 bases, with 17 bases separating them. CDR3 length: 14 amino acids. CDR1 is MDHEN and CDR2 is SYDVKM in the germline V gene. Here the CDR3 DNA reads TGTGCCAGCGGGTCTTCTCCCCGTAACTACGAGCAGTACTTC. It codes for CASGSSPRNYEQYF.

This clonotype was observed a single time. CDR3 amino acids: CASSFAEGTEAFF. In nucleotides, the CDR3 is TGTGCCAGCAGCTTCGCCGAAGGCACTGAAGCTTTCTTT. The V call is TRBV7-2, the J call TRBJ1-1; D remains unclear. This CDR3 has 13 residues. The germline gives CDR1 SGHTA, CDR2 FQGNSA. With 3 bases removed from V and 4 bases from J, the gap between germline ends came to 9 bases.

This clonotype was detected ten times or more. This chain joins TRBV3-1 and TRBJ1-4; a possible D gene is TRBD1 (5 bases). The germline CDR1 and CDR2 sequences are LGHDT and YNNKEL (reference sequence). CDR3 length equals 19 residues. Trimming took off 5 bases at V and 5 bases at J, with 27 bases between the two ends. CDR3 DNA: TGTGCCAGCAGCACCCACCCCCAAGTGATCACGCGGGGGAATGAAAAACTGTTTTTT. Its protein is CASSTHPQVITRGNEKLFF.

The chain recombines TRBV18 with TRBJ2-7; D is possibly TRBD1 (6 bases). The CDR3 totals 16 residues. The V end was cut by 3 bases, the J end by 4 bases, with 19 bases between. The germline gives CDR1 KGHSH, CDR2 LQKENI. Here the CDR3 reads CASSPKGGRFLYEQYF. CDR3 coding DNA: TGTGCCAGCTCACCGAAAGGGGGAAGGTTCCTATACGAGCAGTACTTC.

This clonotype was found a few times. The chain employs TRBV5-1 and TRBJ2-2, with 11 bases identical to TRBD1. Trimming at V came to 2 bases and at J to 1 base, leaving 10 bases not matched to a gene. Germline lookup yields CDR1 SGHRS and CDR2 YFSETQ. The CDR3 runs to 19 residues. This CDR3 is CASSLRTGGSGENTGELFF. The CDR3 nucleotides are TGCGCCAGCAGCTTAAGGACAGGGGGCAGCGGCGAGAACACCGGGGAGCTGTTTTTT.

The chain carries TRBV20-1 and TRBJ2-7; 7 nucleotides align to TRBD1. Germline values: CDR1 DFQATT, CDR2 SNEGSKA (reference sequence). Trimming removed 6 bases from V and 5 bases from J; junction bases left unmatched: 7. There are 12 residues in the CDR3. CDR3 sequence: CSAIRGGDEQYF. The CDR3 region has the DNA TGCAGTGCCATCAGAGGGGGCGACGAGCAGTACTTC.

The chain joins TRBV2 to TRBJ1-6, with 8 positions matching TRBD1. Unmatched junction bases numbered 5, after V lost 2 bases and J lost 8 bases. CDR1 is SNHLY and CDR2 is FYNNEI in the germline V gene. This CDR3 region has 15 residues. The CDR3 DNA follows: TGTGCCAGCAGTGAAACAGGACAGGGTTATTCACCCCTCCACTTT. Translated: CASSETGQGYSPLHF.

This clonotype was recorded at least ten times. The chain joins TRBV20-1 to TRBJ1-1; 7 nucleotides agree with TRBD1. V shed 3 bases, J shed 4 bases, and the junction held 5 bases outside the gene matches. The CDR3 has 13 amino acids. The germline CDR1 and CDR2 sequences are DFQATT and SNEGSKA (reference sequence). In DNA, the CDR3 is TGCAGTGCTAGGAAAGACAGGGTCACTGAAGCTTTCTTT. The encoded protein is CSARKDRVTEAFF.

This clonotype was detected a few times. V gene TRBV30 combines with J gene TRBJ2-1; 12 nucleotides line up with TRBD2. This CDR3 has 14 residues. Per the germline V gene, CDR1 is GTSNPN and CDR2 is SVGIG (reference sequence). V trimming: 4 bases; J trimming: 9 bases; junction bases outside the gene matches: 7. The CDR3 coding sequence is TGTGCCTGGAAGGCTAGCGGGAGGGGCGCTGAGCAGTTCTTC. Amino acids: CAWKASGRGAEQFF.

The rearrangement uses TRBV2 and TRBJ1-4; D not certain. The CDR3 extends over 12 amino acids. Trimming pared 4 bases from V and 8 bases from J, leaving 8 bases between. Germline lookup yields CDR1 SNHLY and CDR2 FYNNEI. The CDR3 coding sequence is TGTGCCAGCAGTGGGGAAACGGAAAAACTGTTTTTT. It codes for CASSGETEKLFF.